Each of the 9 T cell receptor beta chains below was sequenced from the same sample in a study of identical twins. TCRdb re-called the 5' RACE reads with MiXCR, one entry per CDR3 protein. Of around 530,000 distinct CDR3 sequences listed, 13% to 15% are singletons. These data were also reused for a study on yellow fever vaccine responses in identical twins.

The sequencing sample was made of CD4+ T cells sorted from blood. Source of these receptors: a woman aged 18-29 years in good health.

CDR3 amino acids: CASRAGRLTEAFF. CDR3 coding DNA: TGTGCCAGCAGGGCTGGAAGACTAACTGAAGCTTTCTTT. V and J are TRBV2 and TRBJ1-1; no firm D call. V lost 6 bases, J lost 5 bases, and 13 bases lay in between. The CDR3 totals 13 residues. Germline V gene lookup returns CDR1 SNHLY and CDR2 FYNNEI.

This clonotype was counted a few times. The chain couples TRBV6-1 to TRBJ2-2; 12 bases are shared with TRBD2. Germline V gives CDR1 MNHNS, CDR2 SASEGT. CDR3 length: 19 amino acids. The J segment lost 9 bases and the V segment lost 6 bases, leaving 20 bases of the junction unmatched. CDR3 loop: CASSSTGSQRLAGVRELFF. The CDR3 region has the DNA TGTGCCAGCAGCTCGACAGGGTCACAGCGACTAGCGGGAGTACGGGAGCTGTTTTTT.

This clonotype has more than one count but fewer than ten. The chain uses TRBV7-2 and TRBJ2-7; no firm D call. This CDR3 contains 13 residues. The germline V gene has CDR1 SGHTA and CDR2 FQGNSA. Trimming took off 1 base at V and 2 bases at J, with 6 bases between the two ends. CDR3 region: CASSLVRAYEQYV. Here the CDR3 DNA reads TGTGCCAGCAGCTTAGTTAGAGCCTACGAGCAGTACGTC.

This sequence joins TRBV2 and TRBJ2-1; 10 bases match TRBD2. This CDR3 spans 17 amino acids. J lost 6 bases, V lost 5 bases, and 13 bases had no gene match. From germline, CDR1 is SNHLY and CDR2 FYNNEI. CDR3 sequence reads: CASSPRLAGVIGNEQFF. The CDR3 region has the DNA TGTGCCAGCAGTCCCAGGCTAGCGGGAGTAATAGGCAATGAGCAGTTCTTC.

The chain links TRBV10-3 to TRBJ2-3; TRBD2 agrees at 13 bases. Germline V gene data show CDR1 as ENHRY and CDR2 as SYGVKD. V gave up 5 bases and J gave up 6 bases; unmatched junction bases: 8. This CDR3 is 16 amino acids long. DNA of the CDR3: TGTGCCATCAGTCGAGGGACTAGCGGGGATAGGGATACGCAGTATTTT. Protein product: CAISRGTSGDRDTQYF.

The rearrangement links TRBV20-1 to TRBJ1-6, with a weak D call TRBD1 (5 bases). Germline CDR1 DFQATT, CDR2 SNEGSKA (reference sequence). CDR3 length: 14 residues. V shed 7 bases and J shed 5 bases, with 15 bases lying between them. The CDR3 spells CSVAPGRNNSPLHF. CDR3 DNA sequence: TGCAGTGTAGCTCCGGGACGGAATAATTCACCCCTCCACTTT.

This clonotype was observed a few times. The chain links TRBV19 to TRBJ2-1, with 11 positions matching TRBD2. V lost 5 bases, J lost 3 bases, and 12 bases stayed unmatched. The CDR3 is 18 residues long. Germline assignment: CDR1 LNHDA and CDR2 SQIVND (reference sequence). The CDR3 DNA follows: TGTGCCAGTAGTTTACAGGGGGTTGGACTAGCGGGCTACAATGAGCAGTTCTTC. Translating it yields CASSLQGVGLAGYNEQFF.

The J gene is TRBJ2-5, the V gene TRBV12-3 or TRBV12-4; 15 nucleotides agree with TRBD2. The CDR3 is 18 residues long. The CDR3: CTRSSGLAGGPRQETQYF. The CDR3 nucleotides read TGTACCCGCAGTTCTGGACTAGCGGGGGGGCCGAGGCAAGAGACCCAGTACTTC.

The chain is built from TRBV18 and TRBJ2-7, with 10 nucleotides matching TRBD1. V was pared by 2 bases and J by 3 bases, with 4 bases of the junction left unmatched. This CDR3 has 15 amino acids. The germline V gene encodes CDR1 KGHSH and CDR2 LQKENI. CDR3 nucleotides: TGTGCCAGCTCACCAGGGGGGACAGGGGTCTACGAGCAGTACGTC. Residues: CASSPGGTGVYEQYV.